This passage covers 23 T cell receptor beta chains from one sample sequenced in a study of cytomegalovirus exposure and HLA in healthy donors. Measured with immunoSEQ multiplex PCR; TCRdb has only the in-frame clones, and not every one. The data hold 200,000 to 250,000 clones, with approximately 88% observed a single time. Sequencing was carried out using PBMCs. The receptor source for this set is a woman aged 25 to 45 in good health and CMV-seropositive.

The CDR3: CASSPQWLELAKNIQYF. Written as DNA, the CDR3 is TGTGCCAGCAGCCCCCAATGGTTAGAACTAGCCAAAAACATTCAGTACTTC. The V gene is TRBV7-2, the J gene TRBJ2-4; no reliable D call. V was clipped by 5 bases and J by 0 bases, with 17 bases between them. There are 17 residues in the CDR3. Germline V gene lookup returns CDR1 SGHTA and CDR2 FQGNSA.

The V gene is TRBV5-1, the J gene TRBJ1-1; D ambiguous. Trimming removed 1 base from V and 1 base from J, with 8 bases in between. The CDR3 contains 14 residues. The germline CDR1 and CDR2 sequences are SGHRS and YFSETQ. The CDR3 coding sequence is TGCGCCAGCAGCTTGAACGGAGGGAACACTGAAGCTTTCTTT. Protein sequence: CASSLNGGNTEAFF. Variable domain in full (rest from reference TRBV5-1 and TRBJ1-1): KAGVTQTPRYLIKTRGQQVTLSCSPISGHRSVSWYQQTPGQGLQFLFEYFSETQRNKGNFPGRFSGRQFSNSRSEMNVSTLELGDSALYLCASSLNGGNTEAFFGQGTRLTVV.

The table lists this clone with many counts. V and J are TRBV13 and TRBJ2-1; the D call may be TRBD1 or TRBD2 (5 bases each). Germline CDR1 and CDR2: PRHDT and FYEKMQ (reference sequence). The CDR3 length is 15 residues. V was pared by 5 bases and J by 6 bases, with 17 bases between. The CDR3 sequence is CASSPRGRVGNEQFF. DNA of the CDR3: TGTGCCAGCAGCCCAAGGGGACGGGTGGGCAATGAGCAGTTCTTC.

The chain couples TRBV13 to TRBJ2-7; no reliable D call. CDR3 length equals 14 residues. Trimming removed 1 base at V and 6 bases at J, with 13 bases between. Germline lookup yields CDR1 PRHDT and CDR2 FYEKMQ (reference sequence). Here the CDR3 reads CASSLELSGSEQYF. The CDR3 region has the DNA TGTGCCAGCAGCTTAGAACTTTCTGGTTCCGAGCAGTACTTC.

V gene TRBV30 combines with J gene TRBJ1-1, with no clear D. This CDR3 region has 13 residues. Per germline, CDR1 GTSNPN and CDR2 SVGIG (reference sequence). The ends were cut back, 5 bases at V and 0 bases at J, with 10 bases in the middle. CDR3 loop: CAWCSRLNTEAFF. The CDR3 DNA is TGTGCCTGGTGTTCCAGGTTGAACACTGAAGCTTTCTTT.

The rearrangement uses TRBV10-3 and TRBJ1-2, with 9 bases lining up with TRBD1. There are 15 residues in the CDR3. V shed 4 bases, J shed 3 bases, and the junction held 6 bases outside the gene matches. The germline V gene has CDR1 ENHRY and CDR2 SYGVKD. The CDR3, as DNA: TGTGCCATCAGTGCAAACCGGGACAGGGACTATGGCTACACCTTC. As protein: CAISANRDRDYGYTF.

This rearrangement joins TRBV27 to TRBJ1-1; 8 nucleotides agree with TRBD1. Germline values: CDR1 MNHEY, CDR2 SMNVEV (reference sequence). Unmatched junction bases numbered 6, after V lost 5 bases and J lost 1 base. The CDR3 totals 15 residues. DNA of the CDR3: TGTGCCAGCAGTAACCGGGACAGGTGGAACACTGAAGCTTTCTTT. Amino acid sequence: CASSNRDRWNTEAFF.

This rearrangement joins TRBV30 to TRBJ2-5; 10 bases are shared with TRBD1. Germline CDR1 is GTSNPN and CDR2 is SVGIG (reference sequence). V trimming: 1 base; J trimming: 3 bases; junction bases outside the gene matches: 5. The length of the CDR3 is 15 residues. The chain's CDR3 is CAWSGGQGNKETQYF. DNA for the CDR3: TGTGCCTGGAGTGGGGGACAGGGGAACAAAGAGACCCAGTACTTC. Combining the CDR3 with reference TRBV30 and TRBJ2-5 gives the whole variable domain SQTIHQWPATLVQPVGSPLSLECTVEGTSNPNLYWYRQAAGRGLQLLFYSVGIGQISSEVPQNLSASRPQDRQFILSSKKLLLSDSGFYLCAWSGGQGNKETQYFGPGTRLLVL.

V is TRBV5-1 and J is TRBJ2-2; 7 nucleotides line up with TRBD1. CDR3 length: 15 residues. Germline CDR1 is SGHRS and CDR2 is YFSETQ. V shed 4 bases and J 4 bases; nucleotides not matched to a gene: 7. The CDR3 region has the DNA TGCGCCAGCAGCCTACGGACAGGCCCCACCGGGGAGCTGTTTTTT. Translating it yields CASSLRTGPTGELFF.

The chain links TRBV9 to TRBJ1-2; tentative D call: TRBD1 (6 bases). The CDR3 spans 13 residues. V lost 3 bases and J 4 bases, leaving 10 bases between the germline ends. From germline, CDR1 is SGDLS and CDR2 YYNGEE. CDR3 region: CASSGDRSYGYTF. The CDR3 DNA reads TGTGCCAGCAGCGGCGACAGGAGCTATGGCTACACCTTC. Full variable domain (missing parts from reference TRBV9 and TRBJ1-2): DSGVTQTPKHLITATGQRVTLRCSPRSGDLSVYWYQQSLDQGLQFLIQYYNGEERAKGNILERFSAQQFPDLHSELNLSSLELGDSALYFCASSGDRSYGYTFGSGTRLTVV.

The chain is built from TRBV19 and TRBJ2-5, with D possibly matching TRBD1 (6 bases). The ends were cut back, 6 bases at V and 1 base at J, with 9 bases in the middle. Germline V gives CDR1 LNHDA, CDR2 SQIVND (reference sequence). The CDR3 spans 13 residues. CDR3 bases: TGTGCCAGTAGCCGGACAGCCCAAGAGACCCAGTACTTC. This sequence encodes CASSRTAQETQYF.

The CDR3 spells CAGLRDRGRLNEQFF. CDR3 nucleotide sequence: TGTGCCGGCCTCCGGGACAGGGGTCGACTCAATGAGCAGTTCTTC. This chain joins TRBV2 and TRBJ2-1; 10 bases align to TRBD1. The CDR3 totals 15 residues. The trim removed 11 bases at V and 6 bases at J, leaving 13 bases unmatched. Germline values: CDR1 SNHLY, CDR2 FYNNEI.

V is TRBV4-3 and J is TRBJ2-3; tentative D call: TRBD2 (6 bases). The V gene lost 0 bases and the J gene lost 4 bases, with 11 bases spanning the gap. The CDR3 is 15 residues long. CDR1 is LGHNA and CDR2 is YSLEER in the germline V gene. This CDR3 is CASSQDVRDSDTQYF. As DNA, the CDR3 is TGCGCCAGCAGCCAAGATGTTAGGGACTCAGATACGCAGTATTTT.

The chain joins TRBV15 to TRBJ1-5; 8 bases agree with TRBD1. The CDR3 has 15 amino acids. Trimming removed 0 bases from V and 10 bases from J; junction bases left unmatched: 8. Germline loops: CDR1 LNHNV, CDR2 YYDKDF (reference sequence). CDR3 sequence (DNA): TGTGCCACCAGCAGAGACCGGACAGGGAATGGCCCCCAGCATTTT. As protein: CATSRDRTGNGPQHF.

The chain joins TRBV30 to TRBJ2-2; D gene unclear. Per the germline V gene, CDR1 is GTSNPN and CDR2 is SVGIG (reference sequence). The CDR3 covers 15 residues. The V end was cut by 0 bases, the J end by 0 bases, with 8 bases between. The CDR3 sequence: CAWSVQTSNTGELFF. CDR3 DNA sequence: TGTGCCTGGAGTGTACAGACATCGAACACCGGGGAGCTGTTTTTT.

The chain links TRBV30 to TRBJ1-5, with D possibly matching TRBD1 (6 bases). The CDR3 totals 14 residues. V was shortened by 3 bases and J by 6 bases, with 15 bases between the two germline ends. The germline V gene encodes CDR1 GTSNPN and CDR2 SVGIG (reference sequence). The CDR3 DNA follows: TGTGCCTGGAGAGCTACAGGGACTATTCAGCCCCAGCATTTT. Encoded protein: CAWRATGTIQPQHF. Combining the CDR3 with reference TRBV30 and TRBJ1-5 gives the whole variable domain SQTIHQWPATLVQPVGSPLSLECTVEGTSNPNLYWYRQAAGRGLQLLFYSVGIGQISSEVPQNLSASRPQDRQFILSSKKLLLSDSGFYLCAWRATGTIQPQHFGDGTRLSIL.

The chain combines TRBV7-9 with TRBJ2-5; D tentatively fits TRBD1 or TRBD2 (5 bases each). The germline V gene has CDR1 SEHNR and CDR2 FQNEAQ (reference sequence). The V end lost 3 bases, the J end lost 1 base, and 12 bases lay between the germline ends. The CDR3 contains 15 residues. DNA of the CDR3: TGTGCCAGCAGCTTGGGGGTTACGGCCCAAGAGACCCAGTACTTC. This encodes CASSLGVTAQETQYF.

The chain links TRBV5-1 to TRBJ2-4; D is undetermined. The germline V gene has CDR1 SGHRS and CDR2 YFSETQ. The CDR3 length is 19 residues. V was pared by 4 bases and J by 0 bases, with 23 bases between. As DNA, the CDR3 is TGCGCCAGCAGCAATGATAGGGTAGATCCTACACTAGCCAAAAACATTCAGTACTTC. Amino acid sequence: CASSNDRVDPTLAKNIQYF.

This chain uses TRBV5-5 with TRBJ2-7, with D perhaps TRBD2 (6 bases). Per germline, CDR1 SGHKS and CDR2 YYEKEE (reference sequence). V was shortened by 5 bases and J by 5 bases, with 17 bases between the two germline ends. The CDR3 sequence is 14 residues long. In nucleotides, the CDR3 is TGTGCCAGCAGGTTGCAGGGACTGGGGAACGAGCAGTACTTC. Protein product: CASRLQGLGNEQYF.

Only a few counts were recorded for this clone. The chain couples TRBV6-4 to TRBJ2-7, with TRBD2 identical over 13 bases. CDR1 is MRHNA and CDR2 is SNTAGT in the germline V gene. This CDR3 has 16 amino acids. Trimming at V came to 0 bases and at J to 6 bases, leaving 5 bases not matched to a gene. The CDR3 nucleotides are TGTGCCAGCAGTGACTCACTAGCGGGAGGGCCCTCCGAGCAGTACTTC. Protein: CASSDSLAGGPSEQYF.

The table lists this clone with a count of one. The V and J genes are TRBV29-1 and TRBJ1-1; D unclear. This CDR3 has 10 amino acids. V lost 7 bases and J 8 bases, leaving 11 bases between the germline ends. The germline gives CDR1 SQVTM, CDR2 ANQGSEA. Here the CDR3 reads CSGQTGEAFF. The CDR3 DNA reads as TGCAGCGGCCAGACGGGAGAAGCTTTCTTT. The full variable domain, with the rest looked up from reference TRBV29-1 and TRBJ1-1, is SAVISQKPSRDICQRGTSLTIQCQVDSQVTMMFWYRQQPGQSLTLIATANQGSEATYESGFVIDKFPISRPNLTFSTLTVSNMSPEDSSIYLCSGQTGEAFFGQGTRLTVV.

The DNA of the CDR3 is TGCAGCGCATGGACAGGGGCACACTACGAGCAGTACTTC. This translates into CSAWTGAHYEQYF. V gene TRBV29-1 combines with J gene TRBJ2-7; 9 nucleotides match TRBD1. The CDR3 extends over 13 amino acids. CDR1 is SQVTM and CDR2 is ANQGSEA in the germline V gene. J lost 3 bases, V lost 7 bases, and 7 bases had no gene match.

This chain uses TRBV7-9 with TRBJ2-7; the D is unclear. Trimming pared 5 bases from V and 0 bases from J, leaving 8 bases between. This CDR3 spans 13 amino acids. Germline V gene lookup returns CDR1 SEHNR and CDR2 FQNEAQ (reference sequence). CDR3 region: CASSPENSYEQYF. The CDR3 DNA sequence: TGTGCCAGCAGCCCAGAAAACTCCTACGAGCAGTACTTC.